These 22 T cell receptor beta chains came from one sample sequenced in a study of shared clonotypes between healthy human individuals (dated by TCRdb to 2020 to 2021). Library method: the immunoSEQ multiplex PCR assay. Not all clones reach the TCRdb copy of this immuneACCESS table, which keeps in-frame sequences only. Checked studies attribute under half of the gap to unresolved V genes and leave the rest unexplained. This sample gives over 400,000 clones in total; 81% of them show up just once. Together, the top ten hold roughly 13% of the sample. Sequences were obtained from PBMCs. All receptors derive from a woman aged 40 to 50 in good health. Some clones in this sample may be carry-over from other donors' samples.

This clone has only one observation. The junction shows a germline mismatch at one end, possibly a read error. V usage is TRBV6-4 and J usage is TRBJ2-7, with 13 bases lining up with TRBD2. The V gene's germline CDR1 is MRHNA and CDR2 SNTAGT. The CDR3 runs to 14 residues. The CDR3 bases are TGTGCCATCAGTGAGACTAGCGGGAGGTACGAGCAGTACTTC. Translating gives CAISETSGRYEQYF.

The genes are TRBV2 and TRBJ2-7; the match to TRBD2 covers 14 bases. Germline CDR1 reads SNHLY; CDR2 reads FYNNEI. This CDR3 comprises 20 residues. J gave up 5 bases and V 0 bases, and 15 bases lay outside the gene matches. Written as DNA, the CDR3 is TGTGCCAGCAGTGAAGCGCTTGGACTAGCGGGAGGACTTGGTCCCCACGAGCAGTACTTC. Translating gives CASSEALGLAGGLGPHEQYF. Full variable domain (outside the CDR3, taken from reference TRBV2 and TRBJ2-7): EPEVTQTPSHQVTQMGQEVILRCVPISNHLYFYWYRQILGQKVEFLVSFYNNEISEKSEIFDDQFSVERPDGSNFTLKIRSTKLEDSAMYFCASSEALGLAGGLGPHEQYFGPGTRLTVT.

The J gene is TRBJ1-1, the V gene TRBV28, with 9 nucleotides matching TRBD1. J gave up 1 base and V 7 bases, and 7 bases lay outside the gene matches. Germline lookup yields CDR1 MDHEN and CDR2 SYDVKM. CDR3 length: 15 residues. CDR3 region: CASNLPGQGNTEAFF. The DNA for the CDR3 is TGTGCCAGCAACCTTCCGGGACAGGGGAACACTGAAGCTTTCTTT.

Only a few counts were recorded for this clone. The chain combines TRBV7-9 with TRBJ1-2, with D perhaps matching TRBD1 (5 bases). Germline CDR1 and CDR2: SEHNR and FQNEAQ (reference sequence). The CDR3 has 15 amino acids. Trimming left V 0 bases short and J 4 bases short, with 12 bases between. DNA for the CDR3: TGTGCCAGCAGCTTAGCGGGCCAGGGAGCCTATGGCTACACCTTC. Translated: CASSLAGQGAYGYTF.

V and J are TRBV18 and TRBJ2-1; TRBD2 matches at 7 bases. This CDR3 has 14 residues. V was clipped by 5 bases and J by 5 bases; unmatched bases: 6. Germline-derived CDR1 and CDR2 are KGHSH and LQKENI. CDR3 DNA: TGTGCCAGCTCAGGGAGCCTAGCGGACAATGAGCAGTTCTTC. It encodes CASSGSLADNEQFF. The entire variable domain, with the rest obtained from reference TRBV18 and TRBJ2-1, is as follows: NAGVMQNPRHLVRRRGQEARLRCSPMKGHSHVYWYRQLPEEGLKFMVYLQKENIIDESGMPKERFSAEFPKEGPSILRIQQVVRGDSAAYFCASSGSLADNEQFFGPGTRLTVL.

DNA for the CDR3: TGTGCCAGCAGTCCCCCCGGGACAGGGCGCTTGAGAGGCTACACCTTC. Its protein product is CASSPPGTGRLRGYTF. The chain employs TRBV27 and TRBJ1-2; TRBD1 aligns across 9 bases. CDR3 length equals 16 residues. CDR1 is MNHEY, CDR2 SMNVEV, per germline (reference sequence). With V trimmed by 5 bases and J by 8 bases, 15 bases remained unmatched.

The chain uses TRBV19 and TRBJ2-2; D is unclear. CDR1 is LNHDA, CDR2 SQIVND, per germline (reference sequence). The CDR3 contains 14 residues. The ends were cut back, 9 bases at V and 0 bases at J, with 11 bases in the middle. CDR3 amino acids: CASILSPNTGELFF. For the CDR3, the DNA is TGTGCCAGCATACTGAGTCCGAACACCGGGGAGCTGTTTTTT. Full variable domain (rest looked up from reference TRBV19 and TRBJ2-2): DGGITQSPKYLFRKEGQNVTLSCEQNLNHDAMYWYRQDPGQGLRLIYYSQIVNDFQKGDIAEGYSVSREKKESFPLTVTSAQKNPTAFYLCASILSPNTGELFFGEGSRLTVL.

This clone occurred once. The chain joins TRBV7-9 to TRBJ1-2; D unresolved. Per germline, CDR1 SEHNR and CDR2 FQNEAQ (reference sequence). CDR3 length: 15 amino acids. The germline V and J ends were trimmed by 1 base and 2 bases, with 11 bases remaining between them. Here the CDR3 DNA reads TGTGCCAGCAGCTTAGGAGACCCAACCAACTATGGCTACACCTTC. Its protein is CASSLGDPTNYGYTF.

The J gene is TRBJ2-4, the V gene TRBV7-9; D uncertain. Germline V gives CDR1 SEHNR, CDR2 FQNEAQ (reference sequence). V was trimmed by 4 bases and J by 9 bases, leaving 10 bases between them. The CDR3 has 12 residues. The CDR3 sequence: CASSSTASIQYF. In DNA form, the CDR3 reads TGTGCCAGCAGCTCCACCGCTAGCATTCAGTACTTC.

The V gene is TRBV4-3, the J gene TRBJ2-2; 9 bases line up with TRBD1. Germline V gives CDR1 LGHNA, CDR2 YSLEER. The junction had 10 bases not matched to a gene; V was cut back by 1 base and J by 4 bases. There are 18 residues in the CDR3. The CDR3 is CASSQVAWGQGSTGELFF. For the CDR3, the DNA is TGCGCCAGCAGCCAAGTTGCCTGGGGACAGGGAAGCACCGGGGAGCTGTTTTTT.

The genes are TRBV4-3 and TRBJ2-3; D perhaps matches TRBD2 (5 bases). CDR1 is LGHNA, CDR2 YSLEER, per germline. CDR3 size: 18 residues. Deletions cut 0 bases from V and 3 bases from J, with 19 bases between. The CDR3 coding sequence is TGCGCCAGCAGCCAAGATCGCATAGTAGGGAGCCGGACAGATACGCAGTATTTT. It yields the protein CASSQDRIVGSRTDTQYF.

CDR3 loop: CASSANIGITEAFF. The CDR3 bases are TGTGCCAGCAGCGCGAATATTGGCATCACTGAAGCTTTCTTT. The chain recombines TRBV9 with TRBJ1-1, with D hard to call. The V gene lost 3 bases and the J gene lost 4 bases, with 13 bases spanning the gap. The CDR3 is 14 residues long. Germline CDR1 reads SGDLS; CDR2 reads YYNGEE.

Regarding this clone: The likely explanation is a read error, given a far larger clone one base away. Other DNA sequences in the same sample also yield this CDR3. The chain uses TRBV27 and TRBJ1-1; perhaps TRBD1 as D (5 bases). Germline V gene sequence: CDR1 MNHEY, CDR2 SMNVEV (reference sequence). This CDR3 has 13 amino acids. CDR3 sequence: CASSLWGSREAFF. CDR3 in DNA: TGTGCCAGCAGTTTATGGGGATCCAGGGAAGCTTTCTTC.

The chain is built from TRBV7-9 and TRBJ2-1, with 8 nucleotides matching TRBD1. CDR3 length equals 14 residues. Germline V gene lookup returns CDR1 SEHNR and CDR2 FQNEAQ (reference sequence). The ends lost 4 bases at V and 8 bases at J; junction bases unmatched: 7. The CDR3 reads CASSYRQGSDEQFF. The CDR3 coding sequence is TGTGCCAGCAGCTACCGACAGGGGTCGGATGAGCAGTTCTTC. Variable domain in full (rest from reference TRBV7-9 and TRBJ2-1): DTGVSQNPRHKITKRGQNVTFRCDPISEHNRLYWYRQTLGQGPEFLTYFQNEAQLEKSRLLSDRFSAERPKGSFSTLEIQRTEQGDSAMYLCASSYRQGSDEQFFGPGTRLTVL.

The chain recombines TRBV7-8 with TRBJ2-7; no clear D gene. V gave up 2 bases and J gave up 5 bases, with 7 bases separating them. This CDR3 contains 12 residues. Germline V gene lookup returns CDR1 SGHVS and CDR2 FQNEAQ. In DNA, the CDR3 is TGTGCCAGCAGCTTATACAGCAACGAGCAGTACTTC. Translation: CASSLYSNEQYF.

In the case of this clone: This likely reflects a read error, since a far larger clone is one base away. The V and J genes are TRBV28 and TRBJ1-2, with D possibly matching TRBD1 (5 bases). The CDR3 has 15 amino acids. CDR1 and CDR2 (germline): MDHEN, SYDVKM. CDR3 region: CTSRVRLSPWSGYTF. Written as DNA, the CDR3 is TGTACCAGCAGGGTAAGGCTGTCCCCTTGGAGCGGCTACACCTTC.

V usage is TRBV28 and J usage is TRBJ1-1; D gene uncertain. The germline CDR1 and CDR2 sequences are MDHEN and SYDVKM. The CDR3 spans 13 residues. V gave up 7 bases and J gave up 7 bases, with 16 bases separating them. This CDR3 is CASTPPSVSEAFF. The CDR3 nucleotides read TGTGCCAGCACCCCACCCAGCGTTAGTGAAGCTTTCTTT.

This clone was counted once. The V and J genes are TRBV28 and TRBJ2-2; 11 bases match TRBD2. In germline, CDR1 is MDHEN, CDR2 SYDVKM. The CDR3 is 16 amino acids. V shed 6 bases, J shed 6 bases, and the junction held 9 bases outside the gene matches. CDR3 in amino acids: CASSPGVAGGPGELFF. The CDR3 DNA follows: TGTGCCAGCAGCCCCGGGGTAGCGGGAGGGCCCGGGGAGCTGTTTTTT.

To note about this clone: A far larger clone differs by one base, so this is likely a read error. The sample holds other DNA sequences that translate to the same CDR3. The CDR3 DNA follows: TGTGCCAGCAGTTTCAGCGGGACTCAAGAGACCCAGTACTTC. It encodes CASSFSGTQETQYF. The chain carries TRBV7-2 and TRBJ2-5, with 7 positions matching TRBD2. Trimming removed 6 bases from V and 2 bases from J; junction bases left unmatched: 6. This CDR3 has 14 amino acids. The germline V gene has CDR1 SGHTA and CDR2 FQGNSA.

The chain has TRBV2 and TRBJ2-4; 10 bases map to TRBD2. This CDR3 region has 14 residues. With V trimmed by 6 bases and J by 8 bases, 7 bases remained unmatched. Germline V gene data show CDR1 as SNHLY and CDR2 as FYNNEI. DNA of the CDR3: TGTGCCAGCAGCGCCGGGACTAGCGCTGACATTCAGTACTTC. Translating it yields CASSAGTSADIQYF.

The J gene is TRBJ2-5, the V gene TRBV11-2; D remains unclear. Trimming stripped 3 bases from V and 1 base from J, with 9 bases between. Germline CDR1 and CDR2: SGHAT and FQNNGV. The CDR3 is 14 residues long. The CDR3, as DNA: TGTGCCAGCAGCTTTAATGGAGTCCAAGAGACCCAGTACTTC. It is translated as CASSFNGVQETQYF.

The J gene is TRBJ2-5, the V gene TRBV19; 9 positions match TRBD1. Germline CDR1 and CDR2: LNHDA and SQIVND (reference sequence). Trimming removed 7 bases from V and 4 bases from J; junction bases left unmatched: 10. There are 15 residues in the CDR3. The CDR3 spells CASTPRGQGGETQYF. In DNA form, the CDR3 reads TGTGCCAGTACCCCCAGGGGACAGGGTGGAGAGACCCAGTACTTC.